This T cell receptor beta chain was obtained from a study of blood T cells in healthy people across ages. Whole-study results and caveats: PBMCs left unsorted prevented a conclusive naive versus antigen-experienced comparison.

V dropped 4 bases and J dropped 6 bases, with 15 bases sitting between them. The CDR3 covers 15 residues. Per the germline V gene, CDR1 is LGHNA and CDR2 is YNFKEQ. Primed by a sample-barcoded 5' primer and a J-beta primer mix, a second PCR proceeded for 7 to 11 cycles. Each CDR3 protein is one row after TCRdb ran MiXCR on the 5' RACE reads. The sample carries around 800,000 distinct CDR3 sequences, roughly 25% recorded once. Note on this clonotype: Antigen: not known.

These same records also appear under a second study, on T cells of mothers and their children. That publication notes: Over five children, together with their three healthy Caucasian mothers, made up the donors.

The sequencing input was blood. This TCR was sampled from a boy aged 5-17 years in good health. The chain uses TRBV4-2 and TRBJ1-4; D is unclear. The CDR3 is CASSLSPGDDEKLFF. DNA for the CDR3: TGTGCCAGCAGCCTATCCCCAGGCGATGATGAAAAACTGTTTTTT.